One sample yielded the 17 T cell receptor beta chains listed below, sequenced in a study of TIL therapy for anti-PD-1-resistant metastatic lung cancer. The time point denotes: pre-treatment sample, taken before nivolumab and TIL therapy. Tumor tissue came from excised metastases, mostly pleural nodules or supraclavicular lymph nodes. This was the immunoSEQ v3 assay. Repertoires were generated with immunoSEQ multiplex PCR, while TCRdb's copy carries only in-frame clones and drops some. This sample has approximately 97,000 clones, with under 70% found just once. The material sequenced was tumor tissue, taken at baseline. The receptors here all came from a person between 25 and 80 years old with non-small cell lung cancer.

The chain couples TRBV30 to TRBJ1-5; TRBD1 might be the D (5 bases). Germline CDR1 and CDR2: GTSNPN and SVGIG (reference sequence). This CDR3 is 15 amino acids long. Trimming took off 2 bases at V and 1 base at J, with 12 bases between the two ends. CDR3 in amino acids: CAWSRGTLSNQPQHF. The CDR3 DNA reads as TGTGCCTGGAGTAGGGGTACCCTGAGCAATCAGCCCCAGCATTTT. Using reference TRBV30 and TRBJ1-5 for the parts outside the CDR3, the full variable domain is SQTIHQWPATLVQPVGSPLSLECTVEGTSNPNLYWYRQAAGRGLQLLFYSVGIGQISSEVPQNLSASRPQDRQFILSSKKLLLSDSGFYLCAWSRGTLSNQPQHFGDGTRLSIL.

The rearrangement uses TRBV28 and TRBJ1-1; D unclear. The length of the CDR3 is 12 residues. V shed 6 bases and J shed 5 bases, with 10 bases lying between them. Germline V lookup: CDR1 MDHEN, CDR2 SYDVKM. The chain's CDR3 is CASSPWGTEAFF. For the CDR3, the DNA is TGTGCCAGCAGCCCTTGGGGAACTGAAGCTTTCTTT.

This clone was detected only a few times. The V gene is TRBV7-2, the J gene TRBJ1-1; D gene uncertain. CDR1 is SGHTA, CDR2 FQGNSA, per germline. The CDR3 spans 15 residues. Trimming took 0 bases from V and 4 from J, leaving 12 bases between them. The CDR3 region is CASSLAVGVGTEAFF. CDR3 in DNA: TGTGCCAGCAGCTTAGCGGTTGGGGTTGGCACTGAAGCTTTCTTT.

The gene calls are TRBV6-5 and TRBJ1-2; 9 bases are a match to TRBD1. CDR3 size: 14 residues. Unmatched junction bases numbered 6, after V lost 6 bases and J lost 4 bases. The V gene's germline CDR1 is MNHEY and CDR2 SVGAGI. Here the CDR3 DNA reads TGTGCCAGCAGGGGGACAGGGAAAGGCTATGGCTACACCTTC. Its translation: CASRGTGKGYGYTF.

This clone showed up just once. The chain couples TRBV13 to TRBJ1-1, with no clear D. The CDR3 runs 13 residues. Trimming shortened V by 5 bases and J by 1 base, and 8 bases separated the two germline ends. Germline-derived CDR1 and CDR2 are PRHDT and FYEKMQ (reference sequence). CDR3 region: CASSPDGNTEAFF. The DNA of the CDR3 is TGTGCCAGCAGCCCCGACGGGAACACTGAAGCTTTCTTT.

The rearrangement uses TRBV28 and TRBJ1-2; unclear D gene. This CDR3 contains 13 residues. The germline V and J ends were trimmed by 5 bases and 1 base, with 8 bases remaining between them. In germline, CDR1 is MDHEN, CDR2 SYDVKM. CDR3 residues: CASSGSVNYGYTF. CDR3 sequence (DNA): TGTGCCAGCAGTGGCAGTGTTAACTATGGCTACACCTTC.

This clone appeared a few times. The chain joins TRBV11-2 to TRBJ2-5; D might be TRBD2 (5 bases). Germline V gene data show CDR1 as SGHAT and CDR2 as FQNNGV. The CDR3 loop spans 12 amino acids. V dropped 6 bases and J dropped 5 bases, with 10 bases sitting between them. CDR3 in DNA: TGTGCCAGCAGTTCGGAGCGGGAGACCCAGTACTTC. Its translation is CASSSERETQYF.

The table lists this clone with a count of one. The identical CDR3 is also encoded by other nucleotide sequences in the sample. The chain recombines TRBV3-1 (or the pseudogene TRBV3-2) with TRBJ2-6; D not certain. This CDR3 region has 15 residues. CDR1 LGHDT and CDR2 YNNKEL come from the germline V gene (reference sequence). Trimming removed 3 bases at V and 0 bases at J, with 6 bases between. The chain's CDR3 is CASSQRGSGANVLTF. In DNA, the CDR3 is TGTGCCAGCAGCCAGAGAGGCTCTGGGGCCAACGTCCTGACTTTC.

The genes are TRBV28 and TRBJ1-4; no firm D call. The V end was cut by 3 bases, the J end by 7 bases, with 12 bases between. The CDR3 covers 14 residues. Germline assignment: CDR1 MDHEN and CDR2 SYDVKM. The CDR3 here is CASSFRFGGEKLFF. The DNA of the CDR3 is TGTGCCAGCAGTTTCCGGTTTGGAGGTGAAAAACTGTTTTTT. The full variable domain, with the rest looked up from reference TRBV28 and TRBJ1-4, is DVKVTQSSRYLVKRTGEKVFLECVQDMDHENMFWYRQDPGLGLRLIYFSYDVKMKEKGDIPEGYSVSREKKERFSLILESASTNQTSMYLCASSFRFGGEKLFFGSGTQLSVL.

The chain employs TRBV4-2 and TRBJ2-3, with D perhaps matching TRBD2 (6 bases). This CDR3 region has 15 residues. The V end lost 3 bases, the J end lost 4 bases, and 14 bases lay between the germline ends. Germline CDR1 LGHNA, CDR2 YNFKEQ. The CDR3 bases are TGTGCCAGCAGCCAGCAGACTAGGAGGGCAGATACGCAGTATTTT. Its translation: CASSQQTRRADTQYF.

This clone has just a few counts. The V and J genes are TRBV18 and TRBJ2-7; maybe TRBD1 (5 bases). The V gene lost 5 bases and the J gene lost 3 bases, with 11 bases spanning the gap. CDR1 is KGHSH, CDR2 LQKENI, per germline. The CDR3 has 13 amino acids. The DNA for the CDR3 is TGTGCCAGCTCAAGACGTCAGGGCTACGAGCAGTACTTC. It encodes CASSRRQGYEQYF.

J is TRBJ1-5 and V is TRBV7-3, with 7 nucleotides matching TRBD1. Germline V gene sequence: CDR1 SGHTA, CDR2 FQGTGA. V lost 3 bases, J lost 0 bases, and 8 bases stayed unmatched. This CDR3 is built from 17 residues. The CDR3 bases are TGTGCCAGCAGCTTGGACAGGTGGAGGAGTAGCAATCAGCCCCAGCATTTT. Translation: CASSLDRWRSSNQPQHF.

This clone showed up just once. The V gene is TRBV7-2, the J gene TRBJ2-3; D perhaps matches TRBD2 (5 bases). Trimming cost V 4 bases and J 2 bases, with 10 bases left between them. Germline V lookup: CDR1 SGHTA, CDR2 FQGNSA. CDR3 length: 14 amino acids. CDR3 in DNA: TGTGCCAGCAGCTCTGGCGGGCTCACAGATACGCAGTATTTT. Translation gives CASSSGGLTDTQYF.

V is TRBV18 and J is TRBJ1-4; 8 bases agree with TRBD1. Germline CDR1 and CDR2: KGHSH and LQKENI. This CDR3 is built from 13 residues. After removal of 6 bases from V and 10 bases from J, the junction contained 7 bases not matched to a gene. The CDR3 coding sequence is TGTGCCAGCTCGACAGGGGCGGTGGGAAAACTGTTTTTT. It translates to CASSTGAVGKLFF.

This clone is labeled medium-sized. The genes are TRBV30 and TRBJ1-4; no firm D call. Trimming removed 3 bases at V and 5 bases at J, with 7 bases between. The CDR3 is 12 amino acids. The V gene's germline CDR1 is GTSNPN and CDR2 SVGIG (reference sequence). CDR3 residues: CAWRRRNEKLFF. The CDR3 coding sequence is TGTGCCTGGAGGCGGAGGAATGAAAAACTGTTTTTT.

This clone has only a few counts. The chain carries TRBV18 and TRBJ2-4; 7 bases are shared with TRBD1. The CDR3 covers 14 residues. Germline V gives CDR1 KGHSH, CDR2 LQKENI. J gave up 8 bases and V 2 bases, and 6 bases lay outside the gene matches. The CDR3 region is CASSPRRQGYIQYF. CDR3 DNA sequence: TGTGCCAGCTCACCAAGGAGACAGGGATACATTCAGTACTTC.

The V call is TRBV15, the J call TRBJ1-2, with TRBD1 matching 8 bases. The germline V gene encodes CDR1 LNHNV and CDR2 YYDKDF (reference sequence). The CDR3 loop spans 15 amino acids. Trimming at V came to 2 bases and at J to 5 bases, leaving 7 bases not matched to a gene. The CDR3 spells CATSRPGQGRYGYTF. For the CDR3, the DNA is TGTGCCACCAGCAGACCCGGACAGGGTCGGTATGGCTACACCTTC.